Listed below are T cell receptor beta chains from one sample, sequenced in a study of blood T cell repertoires in COVID-19. Assay: immunoSEQ multiplex PCR; the TCRdb copy retains only in-frame clones and omits some. The sample shows 250,000 or so clones, 90% of them seen only once. Sequencing input: peripheral blood. The origin of the receptors is a woman aged 60-75 years with COVID-19, enrolled during active disease. CDR3s include the opening cysteine and the closing phenylalanine or tryptophan. A D gene is named only where the DNA matches it firmly. Clone size is shown for a subset of rows, as once, few, many or a class of expanded clone.

v_gene: TRBV5-1
abundance: NA
j_gene: TRBJ2-7
len: 17
d_gene: NA
CDR3aa: CASSLLGLEGAETKQYF
CDR3nt: TGCGCCAGCAGCTTGTTGGGTCTTGAGGGTGCCGAAACGAAGCAGTACTTC

v_gene: TRBV19
abundance: NA
j_gene: TRBJ1-2
len: 13
d_gene: TRBD1
CDR3aa: CASSPDRGYGYTF
CDR3nt: TGTGCCAGTAGTCCTGACAGGGGGTATGGCTACACCTTC

v_gene: TRBV9
abundance: NA
j_gene: TRBJ1-4
len: 15
d_gene: TRBD1
CDR3aa: CASSGRQGANEKLFF
CDR3nt: TGTGCCAGCAGCGGGCGACAGGGGGCGAATGAAAAACTGTTTTTT

v_gene: TRBV9
abundance: NA
j_gene: TRBJ1-1
len: 14
d_gene: NA
CDR3aa: CASSVAGSNTEAFF
CDR3nt: TGTGCCAGCAGCGTTGCGGGATCCAACACTGAAGCTTTCTTT

v_gene: TRBV19
abundance: NA
j_gene: TRBJ1-2
len: 14
d_gene: NA
CDR3aa: CASSITGTGGGYTF
CDR3nt: TGTGCCAGTAGTATAACCGGGACTGGAGGTGGCTACACCTTC

v_gene: TRBV12-3/TRBV12-4
abundance: NA
j_gene: TRBJ1-1
len: 13
d_gene: NA
CDR3aa: CASRLSEPKSAFF
CDR3nt: TGTGCCAGCAGGCTTTCGGAGCCCAAGTCCGCTTTCTTT

v_gene: TRBV7-2
abundance: many
j_gene: TRBJ1-4
len: 16
d_gene: TRBD1
CDR3aa: CASSSFRQGPGEKLFF
CDR3nt: TGTGCCAGCAGCTCATTTCGACAGGGTCCGGGTGAAAAACTGTTTTTT

v_gene: TRBV4-1
abundance: NA
j_gene: TRBJ2-5
len: 14
d_gene: NA
CDR3aa: CASRHDSSRETQYF
CDR3nt: TGCGCCAGCAGACACGACAGTTCTCGGGAGACCCAGTACTTC

v_gene: TRBV7-7
abundance: NA
j_gene: TRBJ2-2
len: 15
d_gene: TRBD1
CDR3aa: CASSLTGENTGELFF
CDR3nt: TGTGCTAGCAGCCTAACAGGGGAGAACACCGGGGAGCTGTTTTTT

v_gene: TRBV19
abundance: NA
j_gene: TRBJ2-1
len: 19
d_gene: TRBD2
CDR3aa: CASSDPGLAGGRGYNEQFF
CDR3nt: TGTGCCAGTAGTGATCCGGGACTAGCGGGGGGGCGAGGCTACAATGAGCAGTTCTTC

v_gene: TRBV29-1
abundance: NA
j_gene: TRBJ1-2
len: 12
d_gene: NA
CDR3aa: CSVGAERNGYTF
CDR3nt: TGCAGCGTTGGAGCGGAAAGGAATGGCTACACCTTC

v_gene: TRBV11-1
abundance: NA
j_gene: TRBJ1-2
len: 14
d_gene: TRBD1
CDR3aa: CASSLGHRGGGYTF
CDR3nt: TGTGCCAGCAGCTTAGGGCACAGGGGAGGTGGCTACACCTTC

v_gene: TRBV5-5
abundance: NA
j_gene: TRBJ1-1
len: 13
d_gene: NA
CDR3aa: CASSSGGRGEAFF
CDR3nt: TGTGCCAGCAGCTCCGGAGGGAGAGGGGAAGCTTTCTTT

v_gene: TRBV6-2/TRBV6-3
abundance: NA
j_gene: TRBJ1-1
len: 13
d_gene: NA
CDR3aa: CASSYGQRMAAFF
CDR3nt: TGTGCCAGCAGTTACGGGCAGCGGATGGCGGCTTTCTTT

v_gene: TRBV18
abundance: NA
j_gene: TRBJ1-5
len: 13
d_gene: NA
CDR3aa: CASSRTLNQPQHF
CDR3nt: TGTGCCAGCTCACGGACTTTAAATCAGCCCCAGCATTTT

v_gene: TRBV30
abundance: NA
j_gene: TRBJ2-4
len: 11
d_gene: TRBD2
CDR3aa: CAWTSGNIQYF
CDR3nt: TGTGCCTGGACTAGCGGAAACATTCAGTACTTC

v_gene: TRBV30
abundance: once
j_gene: TRBJ1-2
len: 14
d_gene: TRBD1
CDR3aa: CAWSVRDRGFGYTF
CDR3nt: TGTGCCTGGAGTGTCCGGGACAGGGGATTCGGCTACACCTTC

v_gene: TRBV11-2
abundance: NA
j_gene: TRBJ1-2
len: 17
d_gene: NA
CDR3aa: CASSSNLGGLGFYGYTF
CDR3nt: TGTGCCAGCAGCTCGAACCTAGGAGGACTGGGCTTCTATGGCTACACCTTC

v_gene: TRBV14
abundance: NA
j_gene: TRBJ2-3
len: 15
d_gene: TRBD2
CDR3aa: CASSQAGLAGETQYF
CDR3nt: TGTGCCAGCAGCCAAGCCGGACTAGCGGGGGAGACGCAGTATTTT

v_gene: TRBV5-8
abundance: NA
j_gene: TRBJ1-6
len: 13
d_gene: NA
CDR3aa: CASSLDFNSPLHF
CDR3nt: TGTGCCAGCAGCTTGGACTTCAATTCACCCCTCCACTTT

v_gene: TRBV9
abundance: NA
j_gene: TRBJ2-2
len: 15
d_gene: NA
CDR3aa: CASSVAARGIGELFF
CDR3nt: TGTGCCAGCAGCGTAGCGGCGAGGGGGATCGGGGAGCTGTTTTTT

v_gene: TRBV7-2
abundance: NA
j_gene: TRBJ2-7
len: 17
d_gene: TRBD1
CDR3aa: CASSLVLPGQGVYEQYF
CDR3nt: TGTGCCAGCAGCTTAGTTTTACCGGGACAGGGTGTCTACGAGCAGTACTTC

v_gene: TRBV19
abundance: NA
j_gene: TRBJ1-2
len: 15
d_gene: TRBD1
CDR3aa: CASLPGGTANYGYTF
CDR3nt: TGTGCCAGTCTTCCAGGTGGGACAGCTAACTATGGCTACACCTTC

v_gene: TRBV9
abundance: NA
j_gene: TRBJ2-7
len: 16
d_gene: NA
CDR3aa: CASSFGPGQNTYEQYF
CDR3nt: NA

v_gene: TRBV3-1/TRBV3-2
abundance: NA
j_gene: TRBJ1-2
len: 15
d_gene: NA
CDR3aa: CASSLSGGSNYGYTF
CDR3nt: TGTGCCAGCAGCCTATCGGGTGGCAGTAACTATGGCTACACCTTC

v_gene: TRBV5-5
abundance: NA
j_gene: TRBJ1-5
len: 17
d_gene: TRBD1
CDR3aa: CASSLAQQGASNQPQHF
CDR3nt: TGTGCCAGCAGCTTGGCTCAACAGGGGGCGAGCAATCAGCCCCAGCATTTT

v_gene: TRBV12-5
abundance: NA
j_gene: TRBJ2-7
len: 17
d_gene: TRBD1
CDR3aa: CASGPGQGSSEVYEQYF
CDR3nt: TGTGCTAGTGGCCCGGGACAGGGTTCCTCTGAGGTCTACGAGCAGTACTTC

v_gene: TRBV19
abundance: once
j_gene: TRBJ2-2
len: 15
d_gene: NA
CDR3aa: CASSKVGGNTGELFF
CDR3nt: TGTGCCAGTAGTAAAGTTGGAGGAAACACCGGGGAGCTGTTTTTT

v_gene: TRBV5-5
abundance: NA
j_gene: TRBJ1-2
len: 15
d_gene: NA
CDR3aa: CASSLNGGGSYGYTF
CDR3nt: TGTGCCAGCAGCTTGAATGGGGGAGGATCGTATGGCTACACCTTC

v_gene: TRBV5-1
abundance: NA
j_gene: TRBJ1-4
len: 18
d_gene: TRBD1
CDR3aa: CASSFSFLTGGLGEKLFF
CDR3nt: TGCGCCAGCAGCTTTTCCTTTCTTACAGGGGGCTTGGGAGAAAAACTGTTTTTT

v_gene: TRBV6-1
abundance: once
j_gene: TRBJ2-1
len: 14
d_gene: NA
CDR3aa: CASSEGRNYNEQFF
CDR3nt: TGTGCCAGCAGTGAGGGCAGAAACTACAATGAGCAGTTCTTC